A selection of T cell receptor beta chains follows, all from one sample in a study of cytomegalovirus exposure and HLA in healthy donors. Clones were read by immunoSEQ multiplex PCR, and TCRdb kept only the in-frame ones, dropping some. Its table records about 210,000 clones. The sample comprised PBMCs. The receptors come from a woman aged 25-40 years in good health and CMV-seropositive. The conserved cysteine and the conserved F or W are not part of the CDR3 here.

v_gene,CDR3aa
TRBV28,ASSGTGPGNTIY
TRBV4-3,ASSQAPRGNNSPLH
TRBV19,ASSMSPRGHHGYT
TRBV4-3,ASSQDAGAPYEQY
TRBV5-6,ASSLVGVTNEKLF
TRBV28,ASSATERGYT
TRBV6-6,ASSAQGTNYGYT
TRBV29-1,SVWDSGTLYEQY
TRBV5-1,ASGLNGNTIY
TRBV2,ASRKSSGRGEGDEQY
TRBV30,AWRNGQWTNTEAF
TRBV4-1,ASSQMATRRTPYEQY
TRBV25-1,ASSEAITRYSNQPQH
TRBV4-1,ASSQATGGIEKLF
TRBV11-2,ASRRAGTGGQETQY
TRBV6-6,ASSVEEGAGPYEQY
TRBV12-5,ASGLDRGSPLYGYT
TRBV10-3,AISESTGGGEKLF
TRBV11-2,ASSLGSSSGYGYT
TRBV28,ASRTGTHGYEQY
TRBV28,ASSYLVGTGNYGYT
TRBV7-9,ASSLRGRARVGESYGYT
TRBV9,ASSRGTANTGELF
TRBV5-1,ASSLAGRGNSYEQY
TRBV4-1,ASSQDERGFYGYT
TRBV2,ARAHRLAGRGTDTQY
TRBV4-1,ASSQDLDSGLNTQY
TRBV2,ASCKGQNSNQPQH
TRBV6-1,AGGDLGVGQETQY
TRBV27,ASSFLPGVTDTQY
TRBV27,ASSSSTGIRGANVLT
TRBV4-1,ASSLESDRASKSYEQY
TRBV29-1,SVRTGRTNTEAF
TRBV5-1,ASSLGQGMGETQY
TRBV6-4,ASSRSMNTEAF
TRBV6-1,ASSGLQSNQPQH
TRBV11-3,ASSLRGGDTGELF
TRBV4-3,ASSQDLAGWNEQF
TRBV4-3,ASSQVPPRFSPLH
TRBV6-5,ASTPRGIGAEAF
TRBV5-1,ASSRQGSGYT
TRBV5-1,ASSLAPRGGGPNYGYT
TRBV18,ASSATGGAANSPLH
TRBV9,ASSVAVGGNYEQY
TRBV5-4,ASSLDGGSYNEQF